This note documents a single TCR beta chain sequence. Its antigen is unidentified. The use of a sample-barcoded 5' primer and a J-beta primer mix characterized a second PCR of roughly 7 to 11 cycles. Every cDNA molecule bore a tag from a template-switch adaptor containing 12 random nucleotides. Every individual sample yielded 3 million or more paired-end reads (each containing CDR3). TCRdb re-derived calls from the 5' RACE reads in MiXCR, one entry per CDR3 protein. This sample has approximately 1,700,000 distinct CDR3 sequences; about two fifths occur once, and the top ten carry about 21%. This entry comes from a study of blood T cells in healthy people across ages. V dropped 7 bases and J dropped 5; count of bases not matched to a gene: 9. The CDR3 contains 13 residues. The germline CDR1 and CDR2 sequences are SGHRS and YFSETQ. Overall study findings and caveats: A greater number of naive CD4+ cells and higher diversity distinguished long-lived donors from aged donors.

V is TRBV5-1 and J is TRBJ2-7, with TRBD2 identical over 7 bases. Sequencing was performed on blood. The TCR sequence derives from a human donor in good health. The CDR3 nucleotides are TGCGCCAGCCGCCTACTGGGGGGGAACGAGCAGTACTTC. This encodes CASRLLGGNEQYF.